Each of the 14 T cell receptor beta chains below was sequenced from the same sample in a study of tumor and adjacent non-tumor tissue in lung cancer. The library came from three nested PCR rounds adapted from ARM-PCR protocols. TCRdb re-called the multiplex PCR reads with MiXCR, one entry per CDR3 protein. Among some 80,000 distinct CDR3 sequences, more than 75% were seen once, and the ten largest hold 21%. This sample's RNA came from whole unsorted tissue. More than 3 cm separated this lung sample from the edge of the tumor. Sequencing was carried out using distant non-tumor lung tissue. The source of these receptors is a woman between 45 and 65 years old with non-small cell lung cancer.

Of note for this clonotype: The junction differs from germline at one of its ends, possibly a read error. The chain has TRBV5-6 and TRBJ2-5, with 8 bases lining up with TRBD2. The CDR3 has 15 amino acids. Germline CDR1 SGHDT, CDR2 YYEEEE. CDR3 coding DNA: TGTGGCAGCCTATATGTCGGGGGGGGCGAAGAGACCCAGTACTTC. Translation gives CGSLYVGGGEETQYF.

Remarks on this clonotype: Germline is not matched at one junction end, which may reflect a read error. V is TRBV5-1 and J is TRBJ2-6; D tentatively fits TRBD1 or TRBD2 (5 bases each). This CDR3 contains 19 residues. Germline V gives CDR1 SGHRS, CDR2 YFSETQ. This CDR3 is CDSSLGVLGRATGANVLTF. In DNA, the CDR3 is TGCGACAGCAGCTTGGGGGTGTTGGGCAGGGCTACTGGGGCCAACGTCCTGACTTTC. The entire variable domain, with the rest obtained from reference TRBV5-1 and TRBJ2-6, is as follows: KAGVTQTPRYLIKTRGQQVTLSCSPISGHRSVSWYQQTPGQGLQFLFEYFSETQRNKGNFPGRFSGRQFSNSRSEMNVSTLELGDSALYLCDSSLGVLGRATGANVLTFGAGSRLTVL.

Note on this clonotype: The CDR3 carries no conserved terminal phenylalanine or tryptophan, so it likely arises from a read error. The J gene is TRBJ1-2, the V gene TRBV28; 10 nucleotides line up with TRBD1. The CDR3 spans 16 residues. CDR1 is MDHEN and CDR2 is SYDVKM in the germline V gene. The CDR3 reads CANSFGTGVVIYGYTV. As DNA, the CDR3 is TGTGCCAACAGTTTTGGGACAGGGGTAGTGATTTATGGCTACACCGTC.

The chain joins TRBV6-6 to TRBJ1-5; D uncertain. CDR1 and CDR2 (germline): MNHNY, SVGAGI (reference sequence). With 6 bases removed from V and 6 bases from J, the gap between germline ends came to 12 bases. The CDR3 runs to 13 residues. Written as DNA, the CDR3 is TGTGCCAGCAGGATCGGTAGGGTTCAGCCCCAGCATTTT. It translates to CASRIGRVQPQHF.

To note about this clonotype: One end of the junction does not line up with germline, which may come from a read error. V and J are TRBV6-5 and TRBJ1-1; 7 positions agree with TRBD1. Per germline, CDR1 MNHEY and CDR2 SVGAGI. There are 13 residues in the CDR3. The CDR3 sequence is CAAQTGMNTEALF. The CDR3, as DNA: TGTGCCGCGCAGACAGGGATGAACACTGAAGCTCTCTTT.

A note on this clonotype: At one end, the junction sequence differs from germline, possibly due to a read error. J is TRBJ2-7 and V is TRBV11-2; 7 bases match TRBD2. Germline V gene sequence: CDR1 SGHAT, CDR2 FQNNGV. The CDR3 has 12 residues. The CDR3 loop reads CAGSLGSGEQYF. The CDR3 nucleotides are TGTGCCGGCAGCTTAGGCAGCGGGGAGCAATACTTC.

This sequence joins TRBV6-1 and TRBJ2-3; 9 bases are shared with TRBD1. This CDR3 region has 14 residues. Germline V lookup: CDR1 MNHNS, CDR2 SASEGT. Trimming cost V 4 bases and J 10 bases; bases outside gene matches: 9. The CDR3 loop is CASSGTGGLDAQYF. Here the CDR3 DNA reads TGTGCCAGCAGTGGCACAGGGGGCCTTGATGCGCAGTATTTT.

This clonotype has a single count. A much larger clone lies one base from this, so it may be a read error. The CDR3 DNA sequence: TGTGCCAGCAGTCATGTACAGAACACCGGGGAGCTGTTTTTT. Amino acid sequence: CASSHVQNTGELFF. The chain employs TRBV28 and TRBJ2-2; D is ambiguous. The V gene's germline CDR1 is MDHEN and CDR2 SYDVKM. The V and J ends lost 5 bases and 1 base respectively, with 8 bases between them. The CDR3 contains 14 residues.

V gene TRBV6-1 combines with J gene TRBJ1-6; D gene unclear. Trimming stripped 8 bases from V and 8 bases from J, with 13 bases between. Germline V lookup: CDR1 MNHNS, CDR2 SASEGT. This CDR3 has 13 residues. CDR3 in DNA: TGTGCCAGCTCGCGAGTGAGAGATTCACCCCTCCACTTT. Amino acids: CASSRVRDSPLHF.

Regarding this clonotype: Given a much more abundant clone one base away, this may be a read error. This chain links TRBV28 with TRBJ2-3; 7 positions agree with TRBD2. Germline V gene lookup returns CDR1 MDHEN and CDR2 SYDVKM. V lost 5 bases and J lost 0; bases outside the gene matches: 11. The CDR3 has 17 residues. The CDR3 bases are TGTGCCAGCAGTACTTTCTGGGAGGGCCTAAGCACAGATACGCAGTATTTT. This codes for CASSTFWEGLSTDTQYF.

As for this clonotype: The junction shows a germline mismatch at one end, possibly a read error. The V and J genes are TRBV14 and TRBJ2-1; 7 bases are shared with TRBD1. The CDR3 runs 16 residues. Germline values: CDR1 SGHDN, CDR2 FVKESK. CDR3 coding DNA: TGTGCCAGCAGCCATGTGGGAAGGGGGCTTCGTGATGAGCACTTCTTC. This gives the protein CASSHVGRGLRDEHFF.

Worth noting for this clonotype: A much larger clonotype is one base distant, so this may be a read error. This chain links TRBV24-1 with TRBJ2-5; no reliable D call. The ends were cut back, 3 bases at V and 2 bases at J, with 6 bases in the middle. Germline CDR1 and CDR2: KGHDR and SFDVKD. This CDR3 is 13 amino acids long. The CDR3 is CATSDGIQETQYF. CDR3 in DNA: TGTGCCACCAGTGATGGGATTCAAGAGACCCAGTACTTC.

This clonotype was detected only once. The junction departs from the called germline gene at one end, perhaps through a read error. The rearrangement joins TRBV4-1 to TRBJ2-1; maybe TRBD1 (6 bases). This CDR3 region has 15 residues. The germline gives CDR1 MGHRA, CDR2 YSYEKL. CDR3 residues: CASRPLGGADNKQFF. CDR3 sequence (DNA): TGCGCCAGCAGACCCCTAGGGGGAGCCGACAATAAGCAGTTCTTC.

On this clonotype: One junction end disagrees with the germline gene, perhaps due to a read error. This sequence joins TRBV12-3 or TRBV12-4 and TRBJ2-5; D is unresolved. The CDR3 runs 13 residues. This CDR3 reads CTSSLGIGETQYF. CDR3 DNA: TGTACCAGCAGTTTAGGGATAGGGGAGACCCAGTACTTC.